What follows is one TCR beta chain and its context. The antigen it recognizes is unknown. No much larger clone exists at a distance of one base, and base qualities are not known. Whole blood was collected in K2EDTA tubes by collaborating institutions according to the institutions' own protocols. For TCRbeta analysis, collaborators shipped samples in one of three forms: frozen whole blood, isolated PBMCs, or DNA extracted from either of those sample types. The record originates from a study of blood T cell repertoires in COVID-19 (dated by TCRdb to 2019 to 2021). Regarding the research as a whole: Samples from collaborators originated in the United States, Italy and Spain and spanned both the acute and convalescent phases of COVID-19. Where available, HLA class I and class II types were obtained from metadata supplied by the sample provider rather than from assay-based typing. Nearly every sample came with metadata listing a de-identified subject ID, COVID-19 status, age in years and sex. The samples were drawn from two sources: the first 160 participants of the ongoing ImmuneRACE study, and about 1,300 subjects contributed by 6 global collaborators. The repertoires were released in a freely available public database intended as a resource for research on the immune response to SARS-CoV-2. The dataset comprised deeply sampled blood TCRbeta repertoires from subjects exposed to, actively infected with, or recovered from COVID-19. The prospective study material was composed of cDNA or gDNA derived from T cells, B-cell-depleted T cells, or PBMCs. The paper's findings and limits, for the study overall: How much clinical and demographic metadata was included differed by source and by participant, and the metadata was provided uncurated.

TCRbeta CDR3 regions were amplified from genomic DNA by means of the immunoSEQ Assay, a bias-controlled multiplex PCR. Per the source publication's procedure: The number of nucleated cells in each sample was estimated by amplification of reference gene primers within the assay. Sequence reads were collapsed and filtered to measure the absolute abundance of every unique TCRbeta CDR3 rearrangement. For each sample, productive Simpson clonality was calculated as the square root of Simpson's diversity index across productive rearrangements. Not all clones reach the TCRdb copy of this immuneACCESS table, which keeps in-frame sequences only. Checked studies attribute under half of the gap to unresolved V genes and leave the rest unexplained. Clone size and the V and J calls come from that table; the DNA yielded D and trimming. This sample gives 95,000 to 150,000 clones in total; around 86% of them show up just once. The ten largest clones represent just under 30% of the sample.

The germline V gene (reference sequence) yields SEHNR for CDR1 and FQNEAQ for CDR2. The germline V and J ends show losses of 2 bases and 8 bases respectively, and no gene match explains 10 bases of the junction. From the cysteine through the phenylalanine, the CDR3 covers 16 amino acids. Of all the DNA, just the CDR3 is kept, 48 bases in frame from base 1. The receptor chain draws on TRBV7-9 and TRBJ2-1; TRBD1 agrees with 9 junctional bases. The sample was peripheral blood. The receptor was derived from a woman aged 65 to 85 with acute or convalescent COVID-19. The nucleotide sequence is TGTGCCAGCAGCTTAAGTATGGGACAGGGTGGAGATGAGCAGTTCTTC. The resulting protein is CASSLSMGQGGDEQFF.